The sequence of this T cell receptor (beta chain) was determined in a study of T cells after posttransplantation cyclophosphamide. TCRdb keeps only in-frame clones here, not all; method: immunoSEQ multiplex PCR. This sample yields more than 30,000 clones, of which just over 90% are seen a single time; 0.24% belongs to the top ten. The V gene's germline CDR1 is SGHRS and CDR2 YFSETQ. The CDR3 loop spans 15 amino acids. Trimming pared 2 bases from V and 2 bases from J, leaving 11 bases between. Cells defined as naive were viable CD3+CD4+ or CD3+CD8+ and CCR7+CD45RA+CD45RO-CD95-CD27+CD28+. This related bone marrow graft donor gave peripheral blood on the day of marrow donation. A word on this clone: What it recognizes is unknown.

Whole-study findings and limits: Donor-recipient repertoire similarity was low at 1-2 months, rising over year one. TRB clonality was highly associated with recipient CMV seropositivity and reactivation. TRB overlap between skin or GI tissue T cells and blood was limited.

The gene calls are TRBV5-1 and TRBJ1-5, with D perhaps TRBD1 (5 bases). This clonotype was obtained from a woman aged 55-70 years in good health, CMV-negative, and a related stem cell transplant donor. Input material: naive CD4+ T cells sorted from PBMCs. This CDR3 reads CASSLGVFGNQPQHF. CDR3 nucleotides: TGCGCCAGCAGCTTAGGGGTCTTTGGCAATCAGCCCCAGCATTTT.